This T cell receptor beta chain was recorded in a study of blood T cell repertoires in COVID-19. Study information: Sites across the United States, Italy and Spain contributed samples from acute and convalescent COVID-19.

TCRdb's copy holds only in-frame clones and misses some; the assay was immunoSEQ multiplex PCR. The sample shows some 390,000 clones, approximately 90% of them seen only once. The sample consisted of PBMCs or T cells enriched from blood (not recorded which). This receptor was taken from a man aged 25-45 years who had recovered from COVID-19.

CDR3 sequence: CASTPTVGAASSGANVLTF. CDR3 sequence (DNA): TGTGCCAGCACCCCGACGGTGGGGGCCGCAAGCTCTGGGGCCAACGTCCTGACTTTC. V usage is TRBV11-2 and J usage is TRBJ2-6; D is possibly TRBD1 (6 bases). This CDR3 comprises 19 residues. The germline gives CDR1 SGHAT, CDR2 FQNNGV. The V end lost 7 bases, the J end lost 0 bases, and 22 bases lay between the germline ends.